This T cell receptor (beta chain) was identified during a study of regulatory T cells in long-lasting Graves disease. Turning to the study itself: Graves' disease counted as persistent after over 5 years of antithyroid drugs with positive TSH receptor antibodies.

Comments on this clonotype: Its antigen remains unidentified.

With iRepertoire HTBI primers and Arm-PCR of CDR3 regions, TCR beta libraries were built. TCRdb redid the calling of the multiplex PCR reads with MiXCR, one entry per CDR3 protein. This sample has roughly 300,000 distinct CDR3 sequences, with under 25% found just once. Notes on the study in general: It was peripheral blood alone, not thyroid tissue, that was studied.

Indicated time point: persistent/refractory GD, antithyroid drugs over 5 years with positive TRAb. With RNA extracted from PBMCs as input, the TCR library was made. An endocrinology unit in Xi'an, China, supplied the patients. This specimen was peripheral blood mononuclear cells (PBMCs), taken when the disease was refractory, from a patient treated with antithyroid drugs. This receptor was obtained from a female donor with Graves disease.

CDR3 coding DNA: TGTGCCAGCACCCGCCCCCCGGGACTAGCGGGGCACATTCAGTACTTC. This encodes CASTRPPGLAGHIQYF. The chain recombines TRBV28 with TRBJ2-4; 13 bases are a match to TRBD2. V lost 7 bases and J lost 8; bases outside the gene matches: 11. CDR3 length equals 16 residues. Germline V gene data show CDR1 as MDHEN and CDR2 as SYDVKM.